The rows below give T cell receptor beta chains drawn from one sample of a study of identifying expanded T cells in peripheral blood. The assay was immunoSEQ multiplex PCR, and TCRdb's table has in-frame clones only and misses some. Here the sample spans some 80,000 clones, about 90% being singletons. The sample consisted of blood. These receptors all stem from a person between 18 and 69 years old in good health. CDR3s include the opening cysteine and the closing phenylalanine or tryptophan. Each record gives: J gene, V gene, CDR3 protein.

TRBJ2-2	TRBV29-1	CSVESGVTGELFF
TRBJ1-6	TRBV30	CAWSAHIGNSPLHF
TRBJ1-2	TRBV7-2	CASSTQSGGNYGYTF
TRBJ2-3	TRBV5-1	CASSLIAGTDTQYF
TRBJ2-3	TRBV7-7	CASSSSTQDTQYF
TRBJ2-5	TRBV2	CASGGTRPSETQYF
TRBJ1-1	TRBV5-5	CASSWPGRDSIEAFF
TRBJ2-7	TRBV27	CASSKQVYYGEQYF
TRBJ2-7	TRBV6-6	CASSQKSQGPMEQYF
TRBJ1-1	TRBV10-3	CAISENREEAFF
TRBJ1-4	TRBV30	CAWRRQAATNEKLFF
TRBJ2-5	TRBV4-3	CASSSGVQETQYF
TRBJ2-6	TRBV11-1	CASSNKGTVAGANVLTF
TRBJ1-5	TRBV19	CASSPLYQPQHF
TRBJ2-5	TRBV7-3	CASSPRGGGTETQYF
TRBJ1-5	TRBV29-1	CSVAGVAGGNQPQHF
TRBJ1-2	TRBV2	CASTERGTGGGYGYTF
TRBJ1-1	TRBV2	CASSIDGYTEAFF
TRBJ2-2	TRBV2	CASSDRGTRSGELFF
TRBJ2-3	TRBV5-1	CASSPGSFTDTQYF
TRBJ2-5	TRBV7-9	CASSVRGREGPLETQYF
TRBJ2-3	TRBV7-7	CASSPSSGPVNTQYF
TRBJ1-2	TRBV6-1	CASSDGLRYTF
TRBJ2-2	TRBV29-1	CSVEFGGGGELFF
TRBJ2-7	TRBV12-5	CAREERLKKSYEQYF
TRBJ2-3	TRBV11-2	CASSRGTDTQYF
TRBJ1-1	TRBV15	CATSRDAASGTEAFF
TRBJ1-2	TRBV7-2	CASSLAGQTSNYGYTF
TRBJ2-7	TRBV2	CASSGQSRAKSSYEQYF
TRBJ1-1	TRBV5-1	CASSLSPHQGSIVNTEAFF
TRBJ2-7	TRBV5-6	CASSSGGSYEQYF
TRBJ1-1	TRBV4-2	CASSQDRVKNTEAFF
TRBJ1-1	TRBV6-4	CASSPTGGVYSEAFF
TRBJ2-1	TRBV19	CASGELAGSYNEQFF
TRBJ2-1	TRBV9	CASSVWEGTNEQFF
TRBJ2-1	TRBV19	CASRLREGSYNEQFF
TRBJ1-2	TRBV5-4	CASSLQGGYGYTF
TRBJ1-5	TRBV2	CASSEERDSNQPQHF
TRBJ2-2	TRBV7-9	CASSLVTNTGELFF
TRBJ2-7	TRBV6-1	CASSGYRAADYEQYF
TRBJ2-7	TRBV7-8	CASSSQWSYEQYF
TRBJ1-2	TRBV7-9	CAGDRGLYGYTF
TRBJ2-1	TRBV29-1	CSVEAPKRGAYNEQFF
TRBJ1-1	TRBV5-6	CASSSAGSTEAFF
TRBJ1-1	TRBV19	CASRMSGGSGTEAFF
TRBJ1-3	TRBV5-4	CASSLEQGEIGNTIYF